Following are 18 T cell receptor beta chains from one sample sequenced in a study of cytomegalovirus exposure and HLA in healthy donors. The study ran its PCR with 60 Vbeta and 13 Jbeta primers. Method: immunoSEQ multiplex PCR; TCRdb's copy keeps in-frame clones and lacks some. This table has 200,000 to 300,000 clones, more than 75% appearing once. Sequenced material: PBMCs. The receptors stem from a woman aged 40-49 years in good health and CMV-seropositive.

The chain is built from TRBV6-5 and TRBJ2-2; TRBD2 aligns across 9 bases. CDR3 length equals 15 residues. Losses at the gene ends were 5 bases for V and 10 bases for J; bases not matched to a gene: 11. Germline-derived CDR1 and CDR2 are MNHEY and SVGAGI. CDR3 sequence (DNA): TGTGCCAGCAGTAGCGGGAGGTTTAATGGCGAGGAGCTGTTTTTT. It codes for CASSSGRFNGEELFF.

The chain employs TRBV19 and TRBJ2-2, with D possibly TRBD2 on 5 matching bases. The V end was cut by 4 bases, the J end by 1 base, with 10 bases between. There are 15 residues in the CDR3. Germline values: CDR1 LNHDA, CDR2 SQIVND (reference sequence). CDR3 sequence reads: CASSTGIVNTGELFF. The CDR3 coding sequence is TGTGCCAGTAGTACGGGGATTGTGAACACCGGGGAGCTGTTTTTT.

The V and J genes are TRBV5-1 and TRBJ2-7; 8 nucleotides align to TRBD1. The V gene's germline CDR1 is SGHRS and CDR2 YFSETQ. The junction had 6 bases not matched to a gene; V was cut back by 4 bases and J by 0 bases. This CDR3 has 15 residues. The DNA for the CDR3 is TGCGCCAGCAGCCCCCGGGACAGGAGCTCCTACGAGCAGTACTTC. This gives the protein CASSPRDRSSYEQYF.

This clone was found once. V is TRBV5-1 and J is TRBJ1-6; 8 nucleotides line up with TRBD1. The ends lost 0 bases at V and 9 bases at J; junction bases unmatched: 8. The V gene's germline CDR1 is SGHRS and CDR2 YFSETQ. This CDR3 contains 16 residues. CDR3 nucleotide sequence: TGCGCCAGCAGCTTGGCCGGGGACAGGTTTGGTTCACCCCTCCACTTT. Translating gives CASSLAGDRFGSPLHF.

The chain employs TRBV30 and TRBJ2-1; no firm D call. Between the trimmed V and J ends, which lost 0 bases and 4 bases, there was a span of 4 bases. CDR3 size: 12 residues. Germline CDR1 and CDR2: GTSNPN and SVGIG (reference sequence). CDR3 DNA sequence: TGTGCCTGGAGTGTACTTTACAATGAGCAGTTCTTC. This codes for CAWSVLYNEQFF.

This clone was counted between two and nine times. The CDR3 is CASSQGLGDSSYEQYF. The CDR3 nucleotides read TGCGCCAGCAGCCAGGGCCTGGGGGACTCCTCCTACGAGCAGTACTTC. V gene TRBV4-3 combines with J gene TRBJ2-7, with D tentatively TRBD2 (6 bases). V was trimmed by 3 bases and J by 0 bases, leaving 15 bases between them. The CDR3 consists of 16 residues. The germline V gene encodes CDR1 LGHNA and CDR2 YSLEER.

The genes are TRBV5-4 and TRBJ2-2; D might be TRBD1 (6 bases). Between the trimmed V and J ends, which lost 3 bases and 4 bases, there was a span of 16 bases. The CDR3 is made up of 16 amino acids. The germline V gene encodes CDR1 SGHNT and CDR2 YYREEE (reference sequence). Here the CDR3 reads CASSSGQGIFTGELFF. CDR3 in DNA: TGTGCCAGCAGCTCCGGGCAGGGGATTTTCACCGGGGAGCTGTTTTTT.

This clone was counted a single time. The chain has TRBV7-8 and TRBJ2-1; 12 bases match TRBD2. J gave up 2 bases and V 1 base, and 9 bases lay outside the gene matches. Germline-derived CDR1 and CDR2 are SGHVS and FQNEAQ. This CDR3 has 19 amino acids. CDR3 coding DNA: TGTGCCAGCAGCTTAGTGCCCCCGCTAGCGGGGGGGCCCTACAATGAGCAGTTCTTC. Amino acid sequence: CASSLVPPLAGGPYNEQFF.

The genes are TRBV7-9 and TRBJ1-1; D may be TRBD1 (5 bases). The CDR3 contains 15 residues. The germline CDR1 and CDR2 sequences are SEHNR and FQNEAQ (reference sequence). V lost 5 bases to trimming and J lost 0 bases, with 13 bases between them. CDR3 DNA: TGTGCCAGCAGCCCGCGGGACGGGTTGAACACTGAAGCTTTCTTT. Translated: CASSPRDGLNTEAFF.

This clone was detected a few times. The chain uses TRBV19 and TRBJ1-1; 9 bases agree with TRBD1. The germline CDR1 and CDR2 sequences are LNHDA and SQIVND (reference sequence). J lost 2 bases, V lost 3 bases, and 7 bases had no gene match. The CDR3 loop spans 16 amino acids. CDR3 bases: TGTGCCAGTAGTATCAACCGACAGGGGGTAAACACTGAAGCTTTCTTT. Its translation is CASSINRQGVNTEAFF.

The V and J genes are TRBV6-4 and TRBJ2-7; 7 bases fit TRBD1. V was pared by 8 bases and J by 3 bases, with 10 bases of the junction left unmatched. Germline CDR1 reads MRHNA; CDR2 reads SNTAGT. This CDR3 is built from 14 residues. CDR3 in DNA: TGTGCCAGCCTCCGGGACAGAGACTACTACGAGCAGTACTTC. Protein product: CASLRDRDYYEQYF.

The CDR3 region has the DNA TGTGCCAGCAGTGAAAGGAGAAAGGACAGGATCACCGGGGAGCTGTTTTTT. Translating it yields CASSERRKDRITGELFF. The gene calls are TRBV6-1 and TRBJ2-2; 7 bases are a match to TRBD1. The CDR3 is 17 amino acids. Trimming removed 2 bases from V and 4 bases from J; junction bases left unmatched: 10. In germline, CDR1 is MNHNS, CDR2 SASEGT.

This clone was counted once. The CDR3 here is CASSLVSGEAFF. The DNA for the CDR3 is TGCGCCAGCAGCTTGGTCTCAGGGGAAGCTTTCTTT. The chain links TRBV5-1 to TRBJ1-1, with D possibly TRBD1 on 5 matching bases. The germline gives CDR1 SGHRS, CDR2 YFSETQ. This CDR3 comprises 12 residues. V was cut by 0 bases and J by 8 bases, with 8 bases left in between.

The chain employs TRBV5-1 and TRBJ2-2; a possible D gene is TRBD2 (6 bases). The CDR3 contains 14 residues. Germline loops: CDR1 SGHRS, CDR2 YFSETQ. V dropped 3 bases and J dropped 3 bases, with 9 bases sitting between them. The CDR3 DNA follows: TGCGCCAGCAGCTCGGGGGAGGACACCGGGGAGCTGTTTTTT. Translating it yields CASSSGEDTGELFF.

J is TRBJ2-7 and V is TRBV5-1; 9 nucleotides agree with TRBD1. V trimming: 6 bases; J trimming: 2 bases; junction bases outside the gene matches: 9. Germline CDR1 SGHRS, CDR2 YFSETQ. This CDR3 is built from 15 residues. CDR3 amino acids: CASTASWTGAYEQYF. CDR3 sequence (DNA): TGCGCCAGCACCGCCTCATGGACAGGGGCCTACGAGCAGTACTTC.

The chain links TRBV5-1 to TRBJ1-2; 8 nucleotides match TRBD1. J was trimmed by 0 bases and V by 4 bases; bases with no gene match: 8. The CDR3 sequence is 16 residues long. CDR1 and CDR2 from the germline V gene are SGHRS and YFSETQ. The CDR3, as DNA: TGCGCCAGCAGCCGGGAAGTGGACAGGGCTAACTATGGCTACACCTTC. This translates into CASSREVDRANYGYTF.

CDR3: CASSLDSWGGTYEQYF. CDR3 bases: TGTGCCAGCAGCTTAGATAGTTGGGGCGGCACCTACGAGCAGTACTTC. The chain employs TRBV11-3 and TRBJ2-7; weak D call: TRBD1 (5 bases). Germline V gene data show CDR1 as SGHNT and CDR2 as YENEEA. This CDR3 is built from 16 residues. V lost 0 bases and J lost 2, with 14 bases in between.

CDR3 nucleotide sequence: TGTGCCAGCAGGAGAGGGCTAAGATCCTACGAGCAGTACTTC. It encodes CASRRGLRSYEQYF. The J gene is TRBJ2-7, the V gene TRBV6-5; the D gene is possibly TRBD2 (5 bases). Germline-derived CDR1 and CDR2 are MNHEY and SVGAGI. Trimming took 6 bases from V and 1 from J, leaving 13 bases between them. The CDR3 runs to 14 residues.